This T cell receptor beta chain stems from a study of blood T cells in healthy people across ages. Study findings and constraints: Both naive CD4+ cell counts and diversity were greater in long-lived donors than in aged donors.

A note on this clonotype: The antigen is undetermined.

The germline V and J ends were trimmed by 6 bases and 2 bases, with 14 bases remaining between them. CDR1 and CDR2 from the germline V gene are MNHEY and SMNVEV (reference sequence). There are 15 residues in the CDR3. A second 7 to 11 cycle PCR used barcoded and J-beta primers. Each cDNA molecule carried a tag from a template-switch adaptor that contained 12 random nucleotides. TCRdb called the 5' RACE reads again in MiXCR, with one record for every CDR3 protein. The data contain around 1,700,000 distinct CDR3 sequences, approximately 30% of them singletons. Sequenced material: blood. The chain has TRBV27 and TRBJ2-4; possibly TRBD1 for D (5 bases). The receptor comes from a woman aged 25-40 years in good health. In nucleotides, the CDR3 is TGTGCCAGCAGACCCTCAGGGAATACCAAAAACATTCAGTACTTC. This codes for CASRPSGNTKNIQYF.